These 32 T cell receptor beta chains came from one sample sequenced in a study of T cells in Graves' hyperthyroidism and ophthalmopathy. Amplified TCR beta CDR3 regions came from RNA transcripts. Using the HTBI primer set, a first-round RT-PCR was run on the TCR CDR3. TCRdb re-analysed the multiplex PCR reads in MiXCR, keeping a single row per CDR3 protein. The data contain approximately 300,000 distinct CDR3 sequences, over 15% of them seen just once; the ten biggest clones take up just over 55%. Sequencing used blood. These receptors were collected from a woman aged 55-69 years with Graves' ophthalmopathy.

In the case of this clonotype: One base away lies a much larger clone, so this may be a sequencing read error. V gene TRBV5-6 combines with J gene TRBJ2-5; perhaps TRBD2 as D (7 bases). The CDR3 loop spans 19 amino acids. CDR1 is SGHDT and CDR2 is YYEEEE in the germline V gene. V was shortened by 4 bases and J by 1 base, with 26 bases between the two germline ends. The CDR3, as DNA: TGTGCCAGCAGCACACCAAGGCGGGGGCGCGTCAGCCTCCAAGAGACCCAGTACTTC. It specifies CASSTPRRGRVSLQETQYF.

Ten or more counts support this clonotype. The chain recombines TRBV24-1 with TRBJ2-3; 9 bases align to TRBD2. Per germline, CDR1 KGHDR and CDR2 SFDVKD. The J segment lost 5 bases and the V segment lost 4 bases, leaving 9 bases of the junction unmatched. This CDR3 contains 16 residues. The CDR3 spells CATSEFLAGTGDTQYF. The CDR3 region has the DNA TGTGCCACCAGTGAGTTCCTAGCGGGAACGGGAGATACGCAGTATTTT.

Comment on this clonotype: A read error may be the cause here, since a much bigger clone is one base away. The chain combines TRBV7-9 with TRBJ2-7; D assignment may be TRBD1 or TRBD2 (5 bases each). Germline CDR1 is SEHNR and CDR2 is FQNEAQ (reference sequence). The CDR3 length is 13 residues. V lost 5 bases, J lost 6 bases, and 14 bases lay in between. CDR3: CASSPGAGAEQYF. The CDR3 region has the DNA TGTGCCAGCAGCCCCGGGGCTGGGGCCGAGCAGTACTTC.

There are many counts of this clonotype. The chain is built from TRBV7-2 and TRBJ2-2, with TRBD1 identical over 9 bases. With V trimmed by 2 bases and J by 7 bases, 8 bases remained unmatched. The germline V gene encodes CDR1 SGHTA and CDR2 FQGNSA. The CDR3 totals 16 residues. The CDR3 DNA is TGTGCCAGCAGCTTATACGGACAGGGGCAAAGCGGGGAGCTGTTTTTT. Protein sequence: CASSLYGQGQSGELFF.

At least ten counts were recorded for this clonotype. The genes are TRBV7-8 and TRBJ2-1; 7 positions agree with TRBD1. V dropped 8 bases and J dropped 8; count of bases not matched to a gene: 9. The CDR3 covers 13 residues. Germline loops: CDR1 SGHVS, CDR2 FQNEAQ. Here the CDR3 reads CASLPQGPDEQFF. In DNA, the CDR3 is TGTGCCAGCCTTCCACAGGGGCCGGATGAGCAGTTCTTC.

Written as DNA, the CDR3 is TGTGCCAGTAGTATTGACGGTGTTGGGGAGACCCAGTACTTC. Translated, it gives CASSIDGVGETQYF. V and J are TRBV19 and TRBJ2-5; D call uncertain. V was pared by 3 bases and J by 5 bases, with 13 bases between. CDR1 is LNHDA, CDR2 SQIVND, per germline (reference sequence). The CDR3 consists of 14 residues.

This clonotype occurred many times. CDR3 residues: CASSLDSGSNEQFF. The CDR3 bases are TGTGCCAGCAGCTTAGACTCAGGGTCCAATGAGCAGTTCTTC. The J gene is TRBJ2-1, the V gene TRBV7-2; possible D gene TRBD1, 5 bases. Trimming took 1 base from V and 6 from J, leaving 10 bases between them. Germline CDR1 reads SGHTA; CDR2 reads FQGNSA. There are 14 residues in the CDR3.

This clonotype was found once. The chain employs TRBV10-1 and TRBJ1-4, with D perhaps matching TRBD1 (6 bases). The CDR3 length is 13 residues. The germline V gene encodes CDR1 WNHNN and CDR2 SYGVQD (reference sequence). The germline V and J ends were trimmed by 7 bases and 3 bases, with 9 bases remaining between them. The CDR3 DNA follows: TGCGCCAGCAAAGGGGGACCTAATGAAAAACTGTTTTTT. As protein: CASKGGPNEKLFF.

This clonotype was found many times. This chain uses TRBV5-8 with TRBJ2-5; 7 bases are shared with TRBD1. V shed 3 bases, J shed 14 bases, and the junction held 7 bases outside the gene matches. The CDR3 sequence is 11 residues long. In germline, CDR1 is SGHTS, CDR2 YDEGEE. The CDR3 coding sequence is TGTGCCAGCAGCTGGGGACAGCTCATCTACTTC. Translating gives CASSWGQLIYF.

The chain employs TRBV19 and TRBJ1-6, with D unresolved. Between the trimmed V and J ends, which lost 11 bases and 7 bases, there was a span of 24 bases. CDR1 and CDR2 from the germline V gene are LNHDA and SQIVND (reference sequence). The CDR3 has 16 residues. CDR3 nucleotides: TGTGCCCTCAGTAGTATTGGGTCGTATCCCAATTCACCCCTCCACTTT. This sequence encodes CALSSIGSYPNSPLHF. The full variable domain, rest sourced from reference TRBV19 and TRBJ1-6, is DGGITQSPKYLFRKEGQNVTLSCEQNLNHDAMYWYRQDPGQGLRLIYYSQIVNDFQKGDIAEGYSVSREKKESFPLTVTSAQKNPTAFYLCALSSIGSYPNSPLHFGNGTRLTVT.

This clonotype came up many times. The CDR3 loop is CASSFGARETQYF. CDR3 nucleotide sequence: TGTGCCAGCAGCTTTGGTGCGCGAGAGACCCAGTACTTC. This chain connects TRBV7-2 to TRBJ2-5; no clear D gene. CDR3 size: 13 residues. Per germline, CDR1 SGHTA and CDR2 FQGNSA. V lost 3 bases and J lost 4, with 9 bases in between.

Remarks on this clonotype: Germline is not matched at one junction end, which may reflect a read error. The V and J genes are TRBV29-1 and TRBJ1-1; the D gene is possibly TRBD1 (5 bases). CDR1 is SQVTM and CDR2 is ANQGSEA in the germline V gene. This CDR3 spans 12 amino acids. The CDR3 loop reads CSVETVNTGAFF. In DNA form, the CDR3 reads TGCAGCGTTGAGACAGTGAACACTGGAGCTTTCTTT.

The genes are TRBV5-1 and TRBJ2-2, with TRBD2 matching 12 bases. CDR1 is SGHRS and CDR2 is YFSETQ in the germline V gene. The CDR3 is 15 residues long. V shed 5 bases, J shed 4 bases, and the junction held 3 bases outside the gene matches. DNA of the CDR3: TGCGCCAGCAGACCTAGCGGGAGGGTCACCGGGGAGCTGTTTTTT. Encoded protein: CASRPSGRVTGELFF. The whole variable domain, remainder taken from reference TRBV5-1 and TRBJ2-2, is KAGVTQTPRYLIKTRGQQVTLSCSPISGHRSVSWYQQTPGQGLQFLFEYFSETQRNKGNFPGRFSGRQFSNSRSEMNVSTLELGDSALYLCASRPSGRVTGELFFGEGSRLTVL.

At least ten counts were recorded for this clonotype. The V call is TRBV11-1, the J call TRBJ1-1, with D unclear. Per the germline V gene, CDR1 is SGHAT and CDR2 is FQDESV (reference sequence). V was shortened by 2 bases and J by 4 bases, with 8 bases between the two germline ends. The CDR3 runs 13 residues. The CDR3 DNA reads TGTGCCAGCAGCTTATCGGTCCCCACTGAAGCTTTCTTT. Protein sequence: CASSLSVPTEAFF.

In its sample, this clonotype was seen many times. The CDR3 nucleotides read TGTGCCAGCAGCTACAGCGGCCTCAATGAGCAGTTCTTC. Its translation: CASSYSGLNEQFF. This sequence joins TRBV7-9 and TRBJ2-1, with D possibly matching TRBD2 (5 bases). The germline CDR1 and CDR2 sequences are SEHNR and FQNEAQ (reference sequence). The CDR3 loop spans 13 amino acids. The V end was cut by 4 bases, the J end by 6 bases, with 10 bases between. The full variable domain, with the rest looked up from reference TRBV7-9 and TRBJ2-1, is DTGVSQNPRHKITKRGQNVTFRCDPISEHNRLYWYRQTLGQGPEFLTYFQNEAQLEKSRLLSDRFSAERPKGSFSTLEIQRTEQGDSAMYLCASSYSGLNEQFFGPGTRLTVL.

This clonotype was seen repeatedly, ten times or more. This chain joins TRBV7-2 and TRBJ2-3, with 7 bases that match TRBD2. This CDR3 region has 15 residues. Germline loops: CDR1 SGHTA, CDR2 FQGNSA. Trimming cost V 2 bases and J 3 bases; bases outside gene matches: 5. CDR3 DNA: TGTGCCAGCAGCTTAATGGGAGGGGCGACAGATACGCAGTATTTT. Protein product: CASSLMGGATDTQYF.

This clonotype was seen more than once but under ten times. The chain carries TRBV14 and TRBJ2-5; D is ambiguous. From germline, CDR1 is SGHDN and CDR2 FVKESK. Trimming pared 3 bases from V and 10 bases from J, leaving 15 bases between. CDR3 length: 13 residues. CDR3 DNA sequence: TGTGCCAGCAGCCATCGATCCGGGTATGGCCAGTACTTC. Translated: CASSHRSGYGQYF.

This clonotype was seen many times. J is TRBJ1-1 and V is TRBV2; no firm D call. V lost 6 bases to trimming and J lost 0 bases, with 14 bases between them. In germline, CDR1 is SNHLY, CDR2 FYNNEI. The CDR3 extends over 15 amino acids. CDR3 in DNA: TGTGCCAGCAGGGGAACAAGGGCCATGAACACTGAAGCTTTCTTT. Residues: CASRGTRAMNTEAFF.

This clonotype appeared many times. V and J are TRBV27 and TRBJ1-1, with D perhaps matching TRBD1 (6 bases). The germline V gene encodes CDR1 MNHEY and CDR2 SMNVEV (reference sequence). With 5 bases removed from V and 4 bases from J, the gap between germline ends came to 20 bases. The CDR3 extends over 16 amino acids. CDR3 in amino acids: CASSGLAGVSTTEAFF. CDR3 bases: TGTGCCAGCAGTGGGCTCGCAGGGGTATCGACCACTGAAGCTTTCTTT.

This clonotype has a count of ten or more. This chain joins TRBV3-1 and TRBJ2-1; no definite D call. The CDR3 extends over 13 amino acids. CDR1 and CDR2 (germline): LGHDT, YNNKEL (reference sequence). V lost 4 bases and J 10 bases, leaving 14 bases between the germline ends. CDR3 in DNA: TGTGCCAGCAGCCCCCGCCCCAGCGACGAGCAGTTCTTC. Residues: CASSPRPSDEQFF.

This clonotype was counted many times. The CDR3: CASSYRTSAYYNEQFF. CDR3 coding DNA: TGTGCCAGCAGCTACCGTACTAGCGCCTACTACAATGAGCAGTTCTTC. V is TRBV7-9 and J is TRBJ2-1; 7 bases agree with TRBD2. Germline V lookup: CDR1 SEHNR, CDR2 FQNEAQ (reference sequence). CDR3 length: 16 residues. With 4 bases clipped from V and 3 bases from J, the junction kept 9 bases outside the gene matches.

This clonotype was observed a few times. CDR3 sequence (DNA): TGTGCCAGCAGTTTAAACGGAGTGGGGGGATCCTACGAGCAGTACTTC. Its protein product is CASSLNGVGGSYEQYF. This chain joins TRBV6-5 and TRBJ2-7, with a weak D call TRBD2 (6 bases). CDR1 is MNHEY, CDR2 SVGAGI, per germline. The CDR3 runs to 16 residues. Trimming pared 4 bases from V and 1 base from J, leaving 17 bases between.

This clonotype was seen repeatedly, ten times or more. V and J are TRBV28 and TRBJ1-5, with D possibly matching TRBD1 (5 bases). The CDR3 runs 16 residues. Looked up from germline, CDR1 is MDHEN and CDR2 is SYDVKM. V was cut by 2 bases and J by 5 bases, with 16 bases left in between. CDR3 protein: CASSLVSGGADQPQHF. CDR3 DNA: TGTGCCAGCAGTTTAGTATCTGGGGGAGCGGATCAGCCCCAGCATTTT.

This chain connects TRBV9 to TRBJ2-7, with D tentatively TRBD2 (5 bases). Germline-derived CDR1 and CDR2 are SGDLS and YYNGEE. V dropped 0 bases and J dropped 3 bases, with 13 bases sitting between them. The CDR3 runs 15 residues. DNA of the CDR3: TGTGCCAGCAGCGTAGCTACGGGGAGTTTCTACGAGCAGTACTTC. Encoded protein: CASSVATGSFYEQYF.

The CDR3 sequence is CASSNLNRGAFF. In DNA, the CDR3 is TGTGCCAGCAGTAACCTGAACAGGGGAGCTTTCTTT. This chain links TRBV12-3 or TRBV12-4 with TRBJ1-1, with TRBD1 matching 7 bases. The CDR3 runs to 12 residues. Trimming took 5 bases from V and 10 from J; bases not matched to a gene: 7.

The chain has TRBV14 and TRBJ1-4; 7 positions agree with TRBD1. V shed 4 bases and J 8 bases; nucleotides not matched to a gene: 10. The CDR3 runs to 15 residues. CDR1 and CDR2 (germline): SGHDN, FVKESK. The CDR3 sequence: CASSPRTGAGEKLFF. CDR3 bases: TGTGCCAGCAGCCCCCGCACAGGGGCCGGCGAAAAACTGTTTTTT.

Only a few counts were recorded for this clonotype. The J gene is TRBJ1-2, the V gene TRBV4-3; tentative D call: TRBD1 (5 bases). The CDR3 consists of 14 residues. V lost 4 bases, J lost 5 bases, and 14 bases lay in between. Germline CDR1 reads LGHNA; CDR2 reads YSLEER. The CDR3 DNA is TGCGCCAGCAGCCCAGACAGTTCGCGGTATGGCTACACCTTC. Protein sequence: CASSPDSSRYGYTF.

Only a few counts were recorded for this clonotype. The chain links TRBV27 to TRBJ1-2, with a tentative D call TRBD1 (5 bases). The CDR3 covers 15 residues. Trimming pared 6 bases from V and 5 bases from J, leaving 19 bases between. The germline gives CDR1 MNHEY, CDR2 SMNVEV (reference sequence). The CDR3 DNA follows: TGTGCCAGCAGCGGGACGAGTGGGGCGGTATATGGCTACACCTTC. Its translation: CASSGTSGAVYGYTF.

Ten or more counts support this clonotype. The chain is built from TRBV7-3 and TRBJ2-3; 9 bases line up with TRBD2. Germline V gives CDR1 SGHTA, CDR2 FQGTGA. The CDR3 is made up of 16 amino acids. V was clipped by 3 bases and J by 2 bases; unmatched bases: 6. The CDR3 reads CASSLLAGASTDTQYF. CDR3 DNA: TGTGCCAGCAGCTTGTTAGCGGGAGCCTCCACAGATACGCAGTATTTT.

This clonotype was picked up a small number of times. This may stem from a read error, because a much larger clone lies one nucleotide away. The conserved phenylalanine or tryptophan normally closing the CDR3 is absent here, so this likely arose from a read error. This chain links TRBV7-2 with TRBJ2-7, with TRBD1 as a possible D gene (5 bases). Between the trimmed V and J ends, which lost 6 bases and 0 bases, there was a span of 18 bases. The CDR3 contains 16 residues. Germline loops: CDR1 SGHTA, CDR2 FQGNSA. The CDR3 DNA follows: TGTGCCAGCAGTCTCTCCCACGCAGGGCCCTCCTACGAGCAGTACCTC. It specifies CASSLSHAGPSYEQYL.

This clonotype was picked up many times. V gene TRBV30 combines with J gene TRBJ1-6, with 7 bases identical to TRBD1. Germline CDR1 is GTSNPN and CDR2 is SVGIG (reference sequence). The CDR3 totals 14 residues. V lost 6 bases, J lost 1 base, and 3 bases stayed unmatched. In DNA form, the CDR3 reads TGTGCCTGTACCAGGGGGTCCTATAATTCACCCCTCCACTTT. This gives the protein CACTRGSYNSPLHF.

The J gene is TRBJ1-2, the V gene TRBV4-2; maybe TRBD1 (5 bases). V was shortened by 3 bases and J by 8 bases, with 22 bases between the two germline ends. This CDR3 spans 16 amino acids. Per the germline V gene, CDR1 is LGHNA and CDR2 is YNFKEQ. The CDR3 sequence is CASSQDWGRSWGGYTF. The CDR3 bases are TGTGCCAGCAGCCAGGACTGGGGCCGGTCCTGGGGAGGCTACACCTTC.